Detailed here is one T cell receptor beta chain. This sample was taken from a study of OX40 agonist ivuxolimab in advanced cancers. Across the study: Ivuxolimab, which is an agonistic anti-OX40 (CD134) antibody, was administered to the patients.

In germline, CDR1 is SGHTA, CDR2 FQGTGA. V lost 2 bases, J lost 3 bases, and 8 bases lay in between. The CDR3 consists of 15 residues. This table comes from immunoSEQ multiplex PCR, and its TCRdb copy is limited to in-frame clones, with some not included. The table has roughly 35,000 clones, around 80% seen once. This TCR came from an adult with an advanced solid tumor such as melanoma, head and neck, liver or kidney cancer. The chain is built from TRBV7-3 and TRBJ2-6, with D possibly matching TRBD2 (6 bases). The sequencing here drew on CD4+ or CD8+ T cells sorted from blood, taken in a trial of the OX40 agonist ivuxolimab. As DNA, the CDR3 is TGTGCCAGCAGCTTAGGGGGAGGTGGGGCCAACGTCCTGACTTTC. This translates into CASSLGGGGANVLTF.